A selection of T cell receptor beta chains follows, all from one sample in a study of cytomegalovirus exposure and HLA in healthy donors. Profiled with immunoSEQ multiplex PCR; TCRdb holds only in-frame clones, not every one. The sample yields about 130,000 clones, around 78% seen once. Sequencing used PBMCs. These receptors came from a woman aged 45-59 years in good health and CMV-seronegative. CDR3s include the opening cysteine and the closing phenylalanine or tryptophan. The D gene is left open where the match is weak. Some rows have no size entry. The others give once, few or many, or a class for an expanded clone.

clone_size,d_call,v_call,j_call,cdr3_aa,cdr3_nt
NA,NA,TRBV29-1,TRBJ1-1,CSVESGYEAFF,TGCAGCGTTGAATCAGGGTACGAAGCTTTCTTT
NA,TRBD1,TRBV27,TRBJ2-1,CASRDRGTYNEQFF,TGTGCCAGTCGGGACAGGGGAACCTACAATGAGCAGTTCTTC
NA,NA,TRBV6-5,TRBJ2-3,CASSRDSSDTQYF,TGTGCCAGCAGTCGGGATTCGTCAGATACGCAGTATTTT
NA,NA,TRBV4-1,TRBJ2-1,CASSQHPGSEYYNEQFF,TGCGCCAGCAGCCAACACCCGGGATCGGAATACTACAATGAGCAGTTCTTC
once,NA,TRBV4-3,TRBJ1-4,CASSQDGWGREKLFF,TGCGCCAGCAGCCAAGACGGGTGGGGCAGAGAAAAACTGTTTTTT
NA,TRBD2,TRBV19,TRBJ2-2,CASSMFGRAGGELFF,TGTGCCAGTAGTATGTTCGGGAGGGCCGGCGGGGAGCTGTTTTTT
few,TRBD2,TRBV18,TRBJ2-3,CASSPRTSGSTDTQYF,TGTGCCAGCTCACCACGGACTAGCGGTAGCACAGATACGCAGTATTTT
NA,NA,TRBV30,TRBJ1-5,CAWSMGPGLNQPQHF,TGTGCCTGGAGTATGGGGCCGGGACTCAATCAGCCCCAGCATTTT
NA,NA,TRBV5-1,TRBJ1-1,CASGTGYTEAFF,TGCGCCAGCGGAACAGGGTACACTGAAGCTTTCTTT
NA,NA,TRBV28,TRBJ2-5,CASSDRIQETQYF,TGTGCCAGCAGCGACAGGATACAAGAGACCCAGTACTTC
NA,NA,TRBV7-3,TRBJ1-1,CASSPGPKNEAFF,TGTGCCAGCAGCCCAGGCCCCAAAAATGAAGCTTTCTTT
NA,TRBD1,TRBV9,TRBJ1-4,CASSVGDRGQNEKLFF,TGTGCCAGCAGCGTAGGGGACAGGGGGCAGAATGAAAAACTGTTTTTT
once,TRBD2,TRBV2,TRBJ2-1,CASSEYSGRPYNEQFF,TGTGCCAGCAGTGAATACAGCGGGAGACCCTACAATGAGCAGTTCTTC
NA,NA,TRBV5-1,TRBJ2-5,CASSFGGDQETQYF,TGCGCCAGCAGCTTCGGCGGGGACCAAGAGACCCAGTACTTC
few,TRBD1,TRBV6-7,TRBJ1-5,CASSYPATGKRWNQPQHF,TGTGCCAGCAGTTACCCCGCGACAGGGAAGCGTTGGAATCAGCCCCAGCATTTT
NA,NA,TRBV2,TRBJ2-7,CASSEDGGSYEQYF,TGTGCCAGCAGTGAGGACGGGGGCTCCTACGAGCAGTACTTC
once,TRBD1,TRBV27,TRBJ2-7,CASSRDRVYEQYF,TGTGCCAGCTCCCGGGACAGGGTCTACGAGCAGTACTTC
NA,NA,TRBV11-3,TRBJ2-1,CASSLRGGSYNEQFF,TGTGCCAGCAGCTTAAGGGGGGGTTCCTACAATGAGCAGTTCTTC
NA,NA,TRBV11-3,TRBJ1-4,CASSSGTLGEKLFF,TGTGCCAGCAGCTCCGGGACACTAGGAGAAAAACTGTTTTTT
NA,TRBD1,TRBV14,TRBJ2-6,CASSQGTGGSGANVLTF,TGTGCCAGCAGCCAAGGGACAGGGGGCTCTGGGGCCAACGTCCTGACTTTC
NA,NA,TRBV10-3,TRBJ2-5,CAISESTGGARKETQYF,TGTGCCATCAGTGAGTCGACGGGGGGCGCGAGGAAGGAGACCCAGTACTTC
NA,TRBD1,TRBV6-6,TRBJ1-1,CASSPRGANTEAFF,TGTGCCAGCAGTCCCAGGGGGGCGAACACTGAAGCTTTCTTT
few,NA,TRBV5-6,TRBJ1-1,CASSLLMNTEAFF,TGTGCCAGCAGTCTCCTTATGAACACTGAAGCTTTCTTT
NA,TRBD1,TRBV28,TRBJ1-3,CASSLGTGGNTIYF,TGTGCCAGCAGTTTAGGGACAGGGGGGAACACCATATATTTT
NA,NA,TRBV28,TRBJ1-1,CASSHALGGARDSNTEAFF,TGTGCCAGCAGTCATGCCCTCGGGGGGGCGCGAGATTCGAACACTGAAGCTTTCTTT
NA,TRBD1,TRBV9,TRBJ1-2,CASSQEQGAYTF,TGTGCCAGCAGCCAGGAACAGGGGGCCTACACCTTC
NA,NA,TRBV6-5,TRBJ1-1,CASRPSREVTEAFF,TGTGCCAGCAGGCCTTCTCGGGAAGTCACTGAAGCTTTCTTT
NA,TRBD2,TRBV15,TRBJ2-1,CATSRGTSGLFLNEQFF,TGTGCCACCAGCAGAGGGACTAGCGGGTTGTTCCTCAATGAGCAGTTCTTC
few,TRBD2,TRBV28,TRBJ2-7,CASSLFATSSIRREQYF,TGTGCCAGCAGTTTATTTGCGACTAGCTCAATCCGTCGGGAGCAGTACTTC
NA,NA,TRBV4-1,TRBJ1-1,CASSLDGDYEAFF,TGCGCCAGCAGCCTGGACGGGGATTACGAAGCTTTCTTT
NA,TRBD1,TRBV27,TRBJ1-2,CASSPGAGGIGYTF,TGTGCCAGCAGTCCCGGCGCAGGGGGTATTGGCTACACCTTC
NA,TRBD1,TRBV7-9,TRBJ2-3,CASSHGQGTDTQYF,TGTGCCAGCAGCCACGGACAGGGAACAGATACGCAGTATTTT
NA,NA,TRBV30,TRBJ1-5,CAWRPKGGGSNQPQNF,TGTGCCTGGAGGCCTAAAGGCGGAGGAAGCAATCAGCCCCAGAATTTT
NA,TRBD1,TRBV29-1,TRBJ1-1,CSAGQGMNTEAFF,TGCAGCGCGGGACAGGGGATGAACACTGAAGCTTTCTTT